The 12 T cell receptor beta chains below come from one sample, sequenced in a study of cytomegalovirus exposure and HLA in healthy donors. Researchers ran the PCR with 60 Vbeta and 13 Jbeta primers. Assay: immunoSEQ multiplex PCR; the TCRdb copy retains only in-frame clones and omits some. The sample has 120,000 to 150,000 clones; 75% to 80% are singletons. The sample consisted of PBMCs. The source is a woman in her 30s in good health and CMV-seronegative.

CDR3 bases: TGTGCCAGCAGTGATGCGGCTAGCGGGGCCACAGATACGCAGTATTTT. Protein sequence: CASSDAASGATDTQYF. The V gene is TRBV6-1, the J gene TRBJ2-3; 9 bases align to TRBD2. The germline CDR1 and CDR2 sequences are MNHNS and SASEGT. This CDR3 has 16 amino acids. V trimming: 3 bases; J trimming: 2 bases; junction bases outside the gene matches: 6.

The V call is TRBV2, the J call TRBJ1-6; 8 positions agree with TRBD1. CDR3 length: 16 amino acids. CDR1 and CDR2 from the germline V gene are SNHLY and FYNNEI. V shed 9 bases, J shed 1 base, and the junction held 8 bases outside the gene matches. CDR3 nucleotide sequence: TGTGCCAGAGGGGGGCAGGGGGCTTCCTATAATTCACCCCTCCACTTT. Protein product: CARGGQGASYNSPLHF.

The gene calls are TRBV27 and TRBJ1-1; maybe TRBD1 (6 bases). This CDR3 has 13 amino acids. Trimming shortened V by 4 bases and J by 5 bases, and 11 bases separated the two germline ends. From germline, CDR1 is MNHEY and CDR2 SMNVEV (reference sequence). The CDR3 coding sequence is TGTGCCAGCAGTTACCTCGGACAGACTGAAGCTTTCTTT. It yields the protein CASSYLGQTEAFF.

The chain couples TRBV7-5 to TRBJ2-2; the D segment call TRBD2 is taken from the table without a DNA check. TRBV7-5 is reported as a pseudogene. This CDR3 region has 16 residues. CDR3 in amino acids: CVRSLHSGVSGGELFF. The CDR3 coding sequence is TGTGTCAGAAGCCTTCATAGCGGGGTGTCCGGCGGGGAGCTGTTTTTT.

This rearrangement joins TRBV7-6 to TRBJ1-1; no definite D call. Trimming shortened V by 5 bases and J by 0 bases, and 10 bases separated the two germline ends. CDR1 is SGHVS, CDR2 FNYEAQ, per germline. This CDR3 comprises 14 residues. DNA for the CDR3: TGTGCCAGCAGCCCGGGAGTTATGAACACTGAAGCTTTCTTT. This codes for CASSPGVMNTEAFF.

Turning to this clone: Germline and junction disagree at one end, which may indicate a read error. The V call is TRBV7-7, the J call TRBJ1-2; 8 bases match TRBD1. The CDR3 has 17 amino acids. Germline V gives CDR1 SSHAT, CDR2 FNYEAQ (reference sequence). CDR3 amino acids: CASSSSGGVLDWGGYTF. The CDR3 DNA is TGTGCTAGCAGCTCGTCAGGGGGCGTTTTGGATTGGGGTGGCTACACCTTC.

This sequence joins TRBV2 and TRBJ2-5; D remains ambiguous. The CDR3 runs 12 residues. The germline gives CDR1 SNHLY, CDR2 FYNNEI. V was shortened by 6 bases and J by 4 bases, with 9 bases between the two germline ends. The CDR3 DNA reads TGTGCCAGCAGGCGAGCTATAGAGACCCAGTACTTC. Amino acids: CASRRAIETQYF.

The V call is TRBV5-1, the J call TRBJ2-2; D might be TRBD1 (6 bases). V dropped 2 bases and J dropped 2 bases, with 10 bases sitting between them. There are 15 residues in the CDR3. Germline V CDR1 and CDR2: SGHRS, YFSETQ. The CDR3 is CASSLNRENTGELFF. For the CDR3, the DNA is TGCGCCAGCAGCTTAAACAGGGAAAACACCGGGGAGCTGTTTTTT. Based on the CDR3 plus reference TRBV5-1 and TRBJ2-2, the full variable domain is KAGVTQTPRYLIKTRGQQVTLSCSPISGHRSVSWYQQTPGQGLQFLFEYFSETQRNKGNFPGRFSGRQFSNSRSEMNVSTLELGDSALYLCASSLNRENTGELFFGEGSRLTVL.

This clone has only one observation. The chain has TRBV27 and TRBJ1-1, with 9 bases fitting TRBD1. V lost 3 bases and J lost 5; bases outside the gene matches: 4. Germline V gene data show CDR1 as MNHEY and CDR2 as SMNVEV (reference sequence). This CDR3 has 14 amino acids. CDR3 in amino acids: CASSLGTGFTEAFF. CDR3 nucleotides: TGTGCCAGCAGTTTGGGGACAGGGTTTACTGAAGCTTTCTTT.

The chain links TRBV30 to TRBJ2-1; 8 bases are shared with TRBD2. V was pared by 7 bases and J by 0 bases, with 2 bases of the junction left unmatched. The germline gives CDR1 GTSNPN, CDR2 SVGIG (reference sequence). The CDR3 has 13 amino acids. The CDR3 DNA is TGTGCCTTACTAGCGGCCTCCTACAATGAGCAGTTCTTC. It yields the protein CALLAASYNEQFF.

The V call is TRBV11-3, the J call TRBJ1-1; possibly TRBD1 for D (5 bases). From germline, CDR1 is SGHNT and CDR2 YENEEA. Trimming cost V 1 base and J 7 bases, with 7 bases left between them. The CDR3 consists of 12 residues. The CDR3 DNA reads as TGTGCCAGCAGCTTAGGGAGGGGTGAAGCTTTCTTT. Amino acids: CASSLGRGEAFF.

The chain joins TRBV29-1 to TRBJ1-2; D remains ambiguous. CDR3 length: 13 amino acids. The V end was cut by 3 bases, the J end by 4 bases, with 12 bases between. Germline CDR1 is SQVTM and CDR2 is ANQGSEA. The chain's CDR3 is CSVDGTVGYGYTF. The CDR3 coding sequence is TGCAGCGTTGACGGTACAGTAGGCTATGGCTACACCTTC.